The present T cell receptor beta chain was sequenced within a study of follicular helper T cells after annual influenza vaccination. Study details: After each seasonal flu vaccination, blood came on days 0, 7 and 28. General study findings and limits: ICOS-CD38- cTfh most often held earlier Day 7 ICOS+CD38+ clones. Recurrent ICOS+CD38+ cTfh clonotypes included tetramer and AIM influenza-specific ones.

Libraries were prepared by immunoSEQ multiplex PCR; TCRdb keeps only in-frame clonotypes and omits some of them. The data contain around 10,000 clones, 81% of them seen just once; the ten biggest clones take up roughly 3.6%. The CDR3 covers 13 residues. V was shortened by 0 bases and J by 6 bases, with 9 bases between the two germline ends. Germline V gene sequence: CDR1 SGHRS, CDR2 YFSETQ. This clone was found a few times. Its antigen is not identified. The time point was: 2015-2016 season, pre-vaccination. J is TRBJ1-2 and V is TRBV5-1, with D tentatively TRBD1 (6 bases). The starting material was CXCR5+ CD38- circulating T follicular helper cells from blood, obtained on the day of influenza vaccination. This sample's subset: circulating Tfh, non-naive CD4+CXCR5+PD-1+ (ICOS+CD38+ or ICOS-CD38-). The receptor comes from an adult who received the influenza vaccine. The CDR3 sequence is CASSLAGEDGYTF. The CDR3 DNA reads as TGCGCCAGCAGCTTGGCAGGGGAAGATGGCTACACCTTC.